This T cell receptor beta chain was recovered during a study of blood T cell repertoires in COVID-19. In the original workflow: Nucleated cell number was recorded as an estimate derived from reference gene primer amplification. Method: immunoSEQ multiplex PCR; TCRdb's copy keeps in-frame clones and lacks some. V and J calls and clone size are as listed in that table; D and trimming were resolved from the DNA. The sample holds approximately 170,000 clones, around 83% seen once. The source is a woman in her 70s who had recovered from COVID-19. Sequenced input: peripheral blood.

CDR3 DNA sequence: TGTGCCAGCAGTCACCGACAGGGTACTATGGGGGCTTTCTTT. It is translated as CASSHRQGTMGAFF. The chain carries TRBV6-5 and TRBJ1-1; TRBD1 matches at 7 bases. Germline values: CDR1 MNHEY, CDR2 SVGAGI. The ends lost 5 bases at V and 11 bases at J; junction bases unmatched: 14. The CDR3 consists of 14 residues.